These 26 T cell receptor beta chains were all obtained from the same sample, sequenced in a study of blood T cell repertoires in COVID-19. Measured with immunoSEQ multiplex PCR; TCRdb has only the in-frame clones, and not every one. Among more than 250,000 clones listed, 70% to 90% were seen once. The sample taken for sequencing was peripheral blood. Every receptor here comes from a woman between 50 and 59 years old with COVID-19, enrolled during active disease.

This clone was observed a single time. Here the CDR3 reads CASSLGATSGGEQFF. The CDR3 nucleotides are TGTGCCAGCAGCTTAGGTGCGACTAGCGGCGGGGAGCAGTTCTTC. The chain joins TRBV7-2 to TRBJ2-1, with 9 bases matching TRBD2. The CDR3 is made up of 15 amino acids. J was trimmed by 10 bases and V by 1 base; bases with no gene match: 8. CDR1 and CDR2 from the germline V gene are SGHTA and FQGNSA. Filled out from reference TRBV7-2 and TRBJ2-1, the complete variable domain reads GAGVSQSPSNKVTEKGKDVELRCDPISGHTALYWYRQSLGQGLEFLIYFQGNSAPDKSGLPSDRFSAERTGGSVSTLTIQRTQQEDSAVYLCASSLGATSGGEQFFGPGTRLTVL.

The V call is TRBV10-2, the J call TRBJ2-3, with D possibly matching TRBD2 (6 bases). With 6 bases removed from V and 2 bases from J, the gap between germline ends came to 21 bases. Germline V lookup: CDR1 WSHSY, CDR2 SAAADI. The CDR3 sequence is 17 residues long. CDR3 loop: CASSILSLSGHTDTQYF. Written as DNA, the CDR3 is TGCGCCAGCAGCATACTGTCCCTTAGCGGACACACAGATACGCAGTATTTT.

The CDR3 nucleotides read TGTGCCAGCAGCTTAGACGGCGGGAAAAAGGACGAGCAGTACTTC. It yields the protein CASSLDGGKKDEQYF. This chain links TRBV7-9 with TRBJ2-7, with D perhaps matching TRBD2 (6 bases). Trimming stripped 1 base from V and 5 bases from J, with 15 bases between. The germline CDR1 and CDR2 sequences are SEHNR and FQNEAQ (reference sequence). The CDR3 has 15 residues.

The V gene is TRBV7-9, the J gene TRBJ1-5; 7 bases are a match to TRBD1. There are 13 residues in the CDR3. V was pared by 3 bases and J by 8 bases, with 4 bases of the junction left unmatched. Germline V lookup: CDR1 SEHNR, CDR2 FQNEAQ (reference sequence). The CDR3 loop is CASSFTGVEPQHF. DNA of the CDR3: TGTGCCAGCAGCTTTACAGGGGTGGAGCCCCAGCATTTT.

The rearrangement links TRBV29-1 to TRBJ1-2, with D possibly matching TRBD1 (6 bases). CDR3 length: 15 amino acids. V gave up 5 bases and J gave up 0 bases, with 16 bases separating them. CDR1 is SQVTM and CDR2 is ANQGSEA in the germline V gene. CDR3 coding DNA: TGCAGCGTTCACCCTAGGGACACATCTAACTATGGCTACACCTTC. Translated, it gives CSVHPRDTSNYGYTF.

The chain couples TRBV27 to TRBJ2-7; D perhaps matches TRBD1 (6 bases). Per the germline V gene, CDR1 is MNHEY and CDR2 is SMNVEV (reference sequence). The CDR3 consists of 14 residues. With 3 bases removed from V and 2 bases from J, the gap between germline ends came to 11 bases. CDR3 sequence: CASSFGQGTYEQYF. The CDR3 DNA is TGTGCCAGCAGTTTTGGTCAGGGGACCTACGAGCAGTACTTC.

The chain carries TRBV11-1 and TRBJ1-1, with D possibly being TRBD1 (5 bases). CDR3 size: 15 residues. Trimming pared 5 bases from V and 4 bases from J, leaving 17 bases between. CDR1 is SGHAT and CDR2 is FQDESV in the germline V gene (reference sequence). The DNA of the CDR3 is TGTGCCAGCAGCCGGGGGGGAGGGCAGGGCACTGAAGCTTTCTTT. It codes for CASSRGGGQGTEAFF.

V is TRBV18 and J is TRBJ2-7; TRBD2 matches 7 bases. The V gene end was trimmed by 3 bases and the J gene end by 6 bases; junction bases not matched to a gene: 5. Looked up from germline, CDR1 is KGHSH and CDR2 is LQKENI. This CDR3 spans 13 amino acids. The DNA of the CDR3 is TGTGCCAGCTCACCTGCGGGGGAGTCCGAGCAGTACTTC. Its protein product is CASSPAGESEQYF.

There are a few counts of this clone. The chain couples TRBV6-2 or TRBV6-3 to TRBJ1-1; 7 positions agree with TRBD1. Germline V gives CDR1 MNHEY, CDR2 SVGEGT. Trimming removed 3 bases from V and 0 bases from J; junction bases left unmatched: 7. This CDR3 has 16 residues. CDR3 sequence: CASSYETGAMNTEAFF. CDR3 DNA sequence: TGTGCCAGCAGTTATGAAACAGGGGCAATGAACACTGAAGCTTTCTTT.

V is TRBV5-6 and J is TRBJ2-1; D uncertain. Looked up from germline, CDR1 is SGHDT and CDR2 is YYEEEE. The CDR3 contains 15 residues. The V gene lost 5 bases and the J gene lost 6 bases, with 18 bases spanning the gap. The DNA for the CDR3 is TGTGCCAGCAGAGCCCCTTGGGTTTCGGGCAATGAGCAGTTCTTC. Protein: CASRAPWVSGNEQFF.

This CDR3 reads CASSPRRWGRTDTQYF. In DNA, the CDR3 is TGCGCCAGCAGCCCACGTCGGTGGGGGAGGACAGATACGCAGTATTTT. The V call is TRBV5-1, the J call TRBJ2-3, with TRBD2 as a possible D gene (6 bases). Germline values: CDR1 SGHRS, CDR2 YFSETQ. This CDR3 is built from 16 residues. V was clipped by 4 bases and J by 3 bases, with 18 bases between them.

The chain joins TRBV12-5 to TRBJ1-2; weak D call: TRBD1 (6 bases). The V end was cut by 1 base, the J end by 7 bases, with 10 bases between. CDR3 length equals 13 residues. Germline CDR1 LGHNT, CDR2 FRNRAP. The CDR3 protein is CASGLAQGGGYTF. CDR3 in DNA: TGTGCTAGTGGTTTGGCACAGGGTGGTGGCTACACCTTC. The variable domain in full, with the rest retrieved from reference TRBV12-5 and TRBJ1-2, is DARVTQTPRHKVTEMGQEVTMRCQPILGHNTVFWYRQTMMQGLELLAYFRNRAPLDDSGMPKDRFSAEMPDATLATLKIQPSEPRDSAVYFCASGLAQGGGYTFGSGTRLTVV.

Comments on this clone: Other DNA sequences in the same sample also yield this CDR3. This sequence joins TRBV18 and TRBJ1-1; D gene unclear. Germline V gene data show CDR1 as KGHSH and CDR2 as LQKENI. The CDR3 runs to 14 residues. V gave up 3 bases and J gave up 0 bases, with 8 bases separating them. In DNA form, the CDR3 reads TGTGCCAGCTCACCTGGGCTTATGAACACTGAAGCTTTCTTT. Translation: CASSPGLMNTEAFF.

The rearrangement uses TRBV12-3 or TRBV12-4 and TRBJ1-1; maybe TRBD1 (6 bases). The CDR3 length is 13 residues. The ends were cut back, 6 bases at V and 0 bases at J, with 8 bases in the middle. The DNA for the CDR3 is TGTGCCAGCAGGAGGACAGTGAACACTGAAGCTTTCTTT. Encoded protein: CASRRTVNTEAFF.

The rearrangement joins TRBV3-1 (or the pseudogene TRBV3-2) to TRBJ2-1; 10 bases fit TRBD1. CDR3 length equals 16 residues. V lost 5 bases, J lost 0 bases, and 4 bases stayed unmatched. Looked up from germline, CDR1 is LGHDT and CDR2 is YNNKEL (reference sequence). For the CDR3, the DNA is TGTGCCAGCAGCTTCCGGACAGGGGGCTCCTACAATGAGCAGTTCTTC. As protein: CASSFRTGGSYNEQFF.

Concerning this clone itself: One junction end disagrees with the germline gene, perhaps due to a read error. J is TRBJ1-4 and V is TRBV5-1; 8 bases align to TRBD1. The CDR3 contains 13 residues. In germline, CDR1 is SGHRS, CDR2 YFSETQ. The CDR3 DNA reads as TGCGCCAGCAGCTTGGAAGGAGACAGGGGCCTTGTTTTT. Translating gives CASSLEGDRGLVF.

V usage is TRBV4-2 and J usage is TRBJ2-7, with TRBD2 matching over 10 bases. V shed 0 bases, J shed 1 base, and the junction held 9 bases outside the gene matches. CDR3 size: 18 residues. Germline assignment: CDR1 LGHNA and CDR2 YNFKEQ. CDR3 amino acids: CASSQDGPSGSLSYEQYF. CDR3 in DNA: TGTGCCAGCAGCCAAGATGGGCCTAGCGGGAGTCTTTCCTACGAGCAGTACTTC.

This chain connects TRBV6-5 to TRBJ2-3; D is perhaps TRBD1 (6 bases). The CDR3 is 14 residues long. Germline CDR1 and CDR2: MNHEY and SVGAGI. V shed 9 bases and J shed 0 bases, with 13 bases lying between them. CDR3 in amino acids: CASKTGSSTDTQYF. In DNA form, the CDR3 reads TGTGCCAGTAAAACAGGGTCTAGCACAGATACGCAGTATTTT.

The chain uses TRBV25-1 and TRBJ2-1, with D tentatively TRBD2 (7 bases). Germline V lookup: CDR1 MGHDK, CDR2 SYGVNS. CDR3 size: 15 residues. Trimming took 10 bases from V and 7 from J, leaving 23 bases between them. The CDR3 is CATTDSARAGNEQFF. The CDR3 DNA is TGTGCCACCACGGACAGCGCCCGAGCGGGGAATGAGCAGTTCTTC.

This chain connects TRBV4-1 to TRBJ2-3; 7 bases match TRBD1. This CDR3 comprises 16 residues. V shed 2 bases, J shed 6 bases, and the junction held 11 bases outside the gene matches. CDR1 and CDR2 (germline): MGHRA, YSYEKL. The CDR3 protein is CASSQTYRGSGDTQYF. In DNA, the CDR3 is TGCGCCAGCAGCCAAACATACAGGGGTTCAGGGGATACGCAGTATTTT.

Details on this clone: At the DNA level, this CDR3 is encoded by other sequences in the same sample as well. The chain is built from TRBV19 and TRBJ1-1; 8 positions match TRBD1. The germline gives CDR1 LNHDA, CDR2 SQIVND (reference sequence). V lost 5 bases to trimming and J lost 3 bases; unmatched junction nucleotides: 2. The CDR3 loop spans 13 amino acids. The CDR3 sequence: CASSATGDTEAFF. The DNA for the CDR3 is TGTGCCAGTAGTGCGACAGGGGACACTGAAGCTTTCTTT.

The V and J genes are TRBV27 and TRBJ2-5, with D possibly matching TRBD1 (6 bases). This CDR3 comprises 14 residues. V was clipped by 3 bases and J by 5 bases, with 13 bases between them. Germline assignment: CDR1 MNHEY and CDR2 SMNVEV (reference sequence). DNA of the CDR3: TGTGCCAGCAGTTTGGGGGCCCCCGGGGAGACCCAGTACTTC. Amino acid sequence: CASSLGAPGETQYF.

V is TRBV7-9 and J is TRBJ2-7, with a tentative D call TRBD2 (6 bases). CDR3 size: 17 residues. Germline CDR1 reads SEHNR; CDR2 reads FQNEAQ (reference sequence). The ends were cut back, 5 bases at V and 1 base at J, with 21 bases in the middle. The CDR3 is CASSPRGSGSPSYEQYF. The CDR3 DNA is TGTGCCAGCAGCCCCCGGGGTAGCGGATCCCCTTCCTACGAGCAGTACTTC.

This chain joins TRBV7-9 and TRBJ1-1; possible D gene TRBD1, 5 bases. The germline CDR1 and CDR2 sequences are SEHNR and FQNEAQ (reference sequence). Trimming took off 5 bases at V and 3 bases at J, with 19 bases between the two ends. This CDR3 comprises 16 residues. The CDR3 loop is CASSGYWTGGDTEAFF. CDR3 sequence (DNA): TGTGCCAGCAGCGGATACTGGACGGGGGGAGACACTGAAGCTTTCTTT.

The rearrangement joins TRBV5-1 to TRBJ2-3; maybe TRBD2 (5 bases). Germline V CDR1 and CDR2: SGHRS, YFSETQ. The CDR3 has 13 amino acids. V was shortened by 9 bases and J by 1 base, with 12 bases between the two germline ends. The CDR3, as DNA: TGCGCCACCAGAATGGAGGGCACAGATACGCAGTATTTT. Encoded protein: CATRMEGTDTQYF.

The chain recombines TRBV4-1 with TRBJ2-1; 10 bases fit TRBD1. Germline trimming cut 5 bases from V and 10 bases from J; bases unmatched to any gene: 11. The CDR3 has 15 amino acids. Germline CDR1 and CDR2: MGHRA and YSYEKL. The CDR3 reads CASSLDRGGVFEQFF. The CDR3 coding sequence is TGCGCCAGCAGCTTGGACAGGGGGGGGGTATTCGAGCAGTTCTTC.